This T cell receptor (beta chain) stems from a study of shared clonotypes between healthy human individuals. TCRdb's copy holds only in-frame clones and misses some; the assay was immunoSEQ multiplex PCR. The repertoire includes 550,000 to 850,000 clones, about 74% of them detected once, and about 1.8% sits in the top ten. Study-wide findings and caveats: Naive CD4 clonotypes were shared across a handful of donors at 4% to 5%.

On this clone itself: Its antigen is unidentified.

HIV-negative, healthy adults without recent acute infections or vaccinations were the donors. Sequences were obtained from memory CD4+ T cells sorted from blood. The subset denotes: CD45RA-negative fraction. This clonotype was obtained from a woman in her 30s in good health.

This CDR3 is CASSTDHRTGGNEQFF. In DNA, the CDR3 is TGTGCCAGTAGTACCGACCACCGGACTGGGGGCAATGAGCAGTTCTTC. The V gene is TRBV19, the J gene TRBJ2-1; the D call may be TRBD1 or TRBD2 (5 bases each). CDR1 and CDR2 from the germline V gene are LNHDA and SQIVND (reference sequence). V was trimmed by 4 bases and J by 6 bases, leaving 19 bases between them. This CDR3 contains 16 residues.